Described below is a single TCR beta chain sequence and its context. Assay used: immunoSEQ multiplex PCR; TCRdb lists only in-frame clones, some missing. The sample lists roughly 80,000 clones, approximately 90% occurring once. This sample is drawn from a study of T cell changes during pregnancy in multiple sclerosis. With 5 bases clipped from V and 4 bases from J, the junction kept 8 bases outside the gene matches. CDR3 length: 14 amino acids. Germline values: CDR1 SGHDT, CDR2 YYEEEE. V usage is TRBV5-6 and J usage is TRBJ2-7, with 8 bases identical to TRBD1. The material was peripheral blood, obtained before pregnancy. The sequence was obtained from a female donor with multiple sclerosis, enrolled in a pregnancy study. The CDR3 spells CASSRDRRPYEQYF. In nucleotides, the CDR3 is TGTGCCAGCAGTAGGGACAGGAGACCGTACGAGCAGTACTTC.